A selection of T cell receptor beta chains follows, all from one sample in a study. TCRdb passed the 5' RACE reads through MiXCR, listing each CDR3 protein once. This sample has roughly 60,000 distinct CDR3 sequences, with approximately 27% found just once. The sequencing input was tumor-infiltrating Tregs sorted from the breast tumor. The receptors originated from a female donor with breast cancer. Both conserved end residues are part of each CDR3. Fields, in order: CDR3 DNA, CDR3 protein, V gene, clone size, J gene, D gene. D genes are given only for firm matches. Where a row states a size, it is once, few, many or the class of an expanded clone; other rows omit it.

TGCGCCAGCAGCCAAGATGTTACGAGGACCCAGTACTTC CASSQDVTRTQYF TRBV4-3 medium-sized TRBJ2-5 -
TGTGCCAGCAGCGTACAGGGGATCTATGGCTACACCTTC CASSVQGIYGYTF TRBV28 many TRBJ1-2 TRBD1
TGCGCCAGCATTGGGGGGGGACAGCTGAACACTGAAGCTTTCTTT CASIGGGQLNTEAFF TRBV5-1 many TRBJ1-1 TRBD1
TGTGCCAGCAGCTGGGGACAGGGGGGCTACACCTTC CASSWGQGGYTF TRBV5-6 - TRBJ1-2 TRBD1
TGTGCCAGCTCTCTTGGTCGGGACAGGGGGCAGTTCTTC CASSLGRDRGQFF TRBV6-1 - TRBJ2-1 TRBD1
TGCGCCAGCAGCTCCTTGACAGAGAACTATGGCTACACCTTC CASSSLTENYGYTF TRBV5-1 few TRBJ1-2 -
TGTGCCAGCAGCCCCAATGCGGGGTACAATGAGCAGTTCTTC CASSPNAGYNEQFF TRBV11-3 few TRBJ2-1 -
TGTGCCAGCAGCTTAGCTTCCGGTCCCACAGATACGCAGTATTTT CASSLASGPTDTQYF TRBV7-2 many TRBJ2-3 -
TGCAGCGTTGACTCAGGACAGTCCTACGAGCAGTACTTC CSVDSGQSYEQYF TRBV29-1 many TRBJ2-7 -
TGCAGTGCCAAGACGGGGGGTTGGGGCTACACCTTC CSAKTGGWGYTF TRBV20-1 - TRBJ1-2 -
TGTGCCAGCAGCTTAGAACGGACTAGCGGGGGAAATGAGCAGTTCTTC CASSLERTSGGNEQFF TRBV7-9 - TRBJ2-1 TRBD2
TGTGCCACCCGAGGATCCGGGGGAGATAATTCACCCCTCCACTTT CATRGSGGDNSPLHF TRBV6-6 - TRBJ1-6 -
TGTGCCAGCAGTGAAACCGCCGGGATTAACAATGAGCAGTTCTTC CASSETAGINNEQFF TRBV6-1 few TRBJ2-1 -
TGTGCCAGCAGTTCTCGTATGGGACCCCGAACTAGTTCACCCCTCCACTTT CASSSRMGPRTSSPLHF TRBV27 - TRBJ1-6 -
TGCGCCAGCAGCTTGACGGGGACGAACACCGGGGAGCTGTTTTTT CASSLTGTNTGELFF TRBV5-1 few TRBJ2-2 -
TGCGCCAGCAGCCCCGAGGGAGAAGGCTACACCTTC CASSPEGEGYTF TRBV5-1 few TRBJ1-2 -
TGCAGTGCTAGGCTTCTATTGGGCCTAAAGGGTCGGGACACCGGGGAGCTGTTTTTT CSARLLLGLKGRDTGELFF TRBV20-1 many TRBJ2-2 -
TGTGCCAGCGACCGGGGTTTCGCCGGGGAGCTGTTTTTT CASDRGFAGELFF TRBV3-1 - TRBJ2-2 -
TGTGCCACCAAAAGGAGCGGGGGAGATACGCAGTATTTT CATKRSGGDTQYF TRBV6-1 few TRBJ2-3 TRBD2
TGCGCCAGCAGCCCCGGGACCCTCGTCACCATATATTTT CASSPGTLVTIYF TRBV4-1 few TRBJ1-3 -
TGCAGTGCTAGAAACCCCGACAGGGGGCTGGACTACACCTTC CSARNPDRGLDYTF TRBV20-1 - TRBJ1-2 TRBD1
TGCGCCAGCAGCCTACGGACAGGGAGTCCCACTGGAGCTTTCTTT CASSLRTGSPTGAFF TRBV5-1 - TRBJ1-1 TRBD1
TGTGCCAGCTCACCACCTTTAAATTACGAGCAGTACTTC CASSPPLNYEQYF TRBV18 - TRBJ2-7 -